This record concerns one T cell receptor (beta chain) sequence. Its specificity is unknown. This specimen belongs to a study of lymphopenia after photon versus proton radiotherapy. Whole-study findings and limits: Proton therapy kept repertoires fairly stable, unlike photons, which gained effector/memory cells. Oligoclonal CD8+ Temra expansion after nadir drove photon patients' diversity drop. Only patients who died were analyzed for survival; proton advantage is unproven.

Data came from immunoSEQ multiplex PCR; TCRdb stores just in-frame clones and leaves some out. Here the sample spans 65,000 to 85,000 clones, 80% to 95% being singletons. V was shortened by 6 bases and J by 0 bases, with 12 bases between the two germline ends. CDR1 SEHNR and CDR2 FQNEAQ come from the germline V gene (reference sequence). This CDR3 region has 15 residues. This sequence was found in a woman between 35 and 50 years old with cholangiocarcinoma. The chain is built from TRBV7-9 and TRBJ2-4; possible D gene TRBD2, 5 bases. The specimen comprised peripheral blood, sampled from a patient treated with photon-based radiotherapy. This CDR3 is CASSWGDLAKNIQYF. CDR3 sequence (DNA): TGTGCCAGCAGTTGGGGAGATCTAGCCAAAAACATTCAGTACTTC.